The entry below describes one T cell receptor beta chain. Assay: immunoSEQ multiplex PCR; the TCRdb copy retains only in-frame clones and omits some. The data show roughly 40,000 clones, 91% seen once. These data come from a study of T cell changes during pregnancy in multiple sclerosis. The input for sequencing was CD8+ T cells from peripheral blood mononuclear cells, taken before pregnancy. The TCR comes from a female donor with multiple sclerosis, enrolled in a pregnancy study.

The CDR3 reads CASSLSLNTEAFF. The CDR3 DNA sequence: TGCGCCAGCAGCTTGTCCTTGAACACTGAAGCTTTCTTT. The V and J genes are TRBV5-1 and TRBJ1-1; D is unclear. The CDR3 runs 13 residues. Germline V lookup: CDR1 SGHRS, CDR2 YFSETQ. V was clipped by 1 base and J by 0 bases, with 4 bases between them.